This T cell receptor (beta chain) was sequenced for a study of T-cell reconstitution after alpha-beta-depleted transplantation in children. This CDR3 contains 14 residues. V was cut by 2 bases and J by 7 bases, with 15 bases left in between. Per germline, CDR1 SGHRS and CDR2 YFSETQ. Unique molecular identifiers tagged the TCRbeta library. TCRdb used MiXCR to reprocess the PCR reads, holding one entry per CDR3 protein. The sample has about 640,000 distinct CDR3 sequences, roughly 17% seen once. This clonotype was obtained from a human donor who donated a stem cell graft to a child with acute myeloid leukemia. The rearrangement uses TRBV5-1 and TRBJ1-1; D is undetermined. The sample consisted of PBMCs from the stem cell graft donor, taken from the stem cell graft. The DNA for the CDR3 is TGCGCCAGCAGCTTCGGAAAGGACCTCTTTGAAGCTTTCTTT. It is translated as CASSFGKDLFEAFF.